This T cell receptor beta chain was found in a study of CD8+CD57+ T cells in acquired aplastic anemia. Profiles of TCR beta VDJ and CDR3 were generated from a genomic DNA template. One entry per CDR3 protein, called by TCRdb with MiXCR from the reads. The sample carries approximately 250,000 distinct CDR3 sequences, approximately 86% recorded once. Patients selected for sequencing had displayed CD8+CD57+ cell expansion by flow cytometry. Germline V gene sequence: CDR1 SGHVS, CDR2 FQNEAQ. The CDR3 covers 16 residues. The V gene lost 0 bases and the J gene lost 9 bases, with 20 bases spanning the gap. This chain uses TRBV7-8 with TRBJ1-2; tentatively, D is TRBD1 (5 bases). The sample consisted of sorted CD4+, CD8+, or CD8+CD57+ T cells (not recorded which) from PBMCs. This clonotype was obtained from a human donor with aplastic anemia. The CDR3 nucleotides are TGTGCCAGCAGCTTAGCGAGGGACCGGGATACACAGTGCTACACCTTC. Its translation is CASSLARDRDTQCYTF.